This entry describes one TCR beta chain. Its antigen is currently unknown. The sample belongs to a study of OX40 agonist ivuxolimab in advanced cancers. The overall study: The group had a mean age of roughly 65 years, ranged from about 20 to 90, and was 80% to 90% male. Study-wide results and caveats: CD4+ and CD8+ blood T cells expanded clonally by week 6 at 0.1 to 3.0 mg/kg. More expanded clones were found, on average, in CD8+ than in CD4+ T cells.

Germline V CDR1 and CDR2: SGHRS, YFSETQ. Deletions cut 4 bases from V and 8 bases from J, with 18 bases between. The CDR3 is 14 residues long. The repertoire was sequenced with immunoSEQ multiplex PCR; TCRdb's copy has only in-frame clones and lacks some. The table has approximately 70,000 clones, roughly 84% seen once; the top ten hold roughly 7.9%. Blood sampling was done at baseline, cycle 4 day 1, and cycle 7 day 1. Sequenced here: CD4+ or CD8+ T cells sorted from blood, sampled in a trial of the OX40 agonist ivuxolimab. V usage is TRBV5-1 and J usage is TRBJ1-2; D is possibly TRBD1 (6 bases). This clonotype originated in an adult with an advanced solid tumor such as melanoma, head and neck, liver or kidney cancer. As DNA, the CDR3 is TGCGCCAGCAGCGCACAACAGGGAGTACAGGGCTACACCTTC. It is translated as CASSAQQGVQGYTF.